The present entry profiles one TCR beta chain with its context. Germline trimming cut 5 bases from V and 4 bases from J; bases unmatched to any gene: 10. CDR3 length equals 17 residues. Germline CDR1 and CDR2: SEHNR and FQNEAQ (reference sequence). These data come from a study of blood T cell repertoires in COVID-19. As for the study in general: Researchers got acute and convalescent COVID-19 samples from the United States, Italy and Spain. T cells, B-cell-depleted T cells, or PBMCs supplied cDNA or gDNA.

Source study methods: Estimated nucleated cell counts came from reference gene primer amplification. Libraries were prepared by immunoSEQ multiplex PCR; TCRdb keeps only in-frame clonotypes and omits some of them. The DNA was the basis for D and trimming; V, J and clone size are from that table. The sample lists 340,000 or so clones, around 82% occurring once. This TCR was sampled from a man aged 30 to 45 with active or convalescent COVID-19. The gene calls are TRBV7-9 and TRBJ2-3; TRBD2 matches 12 bases. The sequenced sample was peripheral blood. The CDR3 coding sequence is TGTGCCAGCAGCCCGAGAGGACTAGCGGGGAGGGCAGATACGCAGTATTTT. This encodes CASSPRGLAGRADTQYF.